One T cell receptor (beta chain) is described in this entry. No cognate antigen has been identified for it. This entry is derived from a study of CXCR3-negative and CXCR3-positive naive CD8 T cells (dated by TCRdb to between 2019 and 2020). General notes on the study: In total, 120 million to 150 million TRB reads were obtained, which works out to roughly 1.5 +/- 0.3 million reads per library. Diversity and physicochemical repertoire analyses were performed on about a dozen donors pooled from two independent experiments. TRBV-TRBJ cluster analysis included naive subsets from 5 or 6 donors and memory cells from 3 donors. Study-level results and caveats: Naive CXCR3-negative and CXCR3-positive cells from the same donor showed similar TRBV-TRBJ usage, whereas memory cells showed distinct patterns. Freshly isolated PBMCs were used for most assays because CXCR3 expression partially decreased after cryopreservation. Repertoire diversity was comparably high in both naive subsets but much lower in memory CD8+ T cells. Compared with CXCR3-negative naive cells, CXCR3-positive naive cells had TRB CDR3s with higher hydrophobicity (lower Kidera factor 4), lower energy, and higher strength and volume indices. Because surface CD5, which is linked to self-reactivity in mice, was comparable between the naive subsets, TCR interaction strength was also inferred from the physicochemical properties of TRB CDR3s.

For every CD8+ T cell subset, fewer than 350,000 cells were flow-sorted straight into RLT lysis buffer, and each subset was sorted in triplicate. To keep memory contaminants out, a stringent definition of naive CD8+ T cells was applied: CD45RO-CCR7+CD27+CD95-. Using standard density gradient centrifugation, peripheral blood mononuclear cells were isolated from buffy coats. A FACSAria III was used to flow-sort naive CXCR3-negative and CXCR3-positive CD8+ T cells. Total RNA was extracted from sorted cells using an RNeasy Mini Kit. The CDR3 runs 14 residues from the cysteine to the phenylalanine. DNA was not recorded. The germline V gene provides CDR1 MGHDK and CDR2 SYGVNS. The listed sequencing device is NextSeq 550. The Human TCR Profiling Kit (MiLaboratory) was used to prepare UMI-labeled 5' RACE TRB cDNA libraries. cDNA synthesis used the entire amount of extracted RNA, and PCR amplification then used the entire amount of cDNA produced. Libraries were prepared in parallel with an identical number of PCR cycles. The authors' pipeline ran thus. MIGEC and MiXCR extracted about 54,000 +/- 9,700 unique UMI-labeled TRB cDNA molecules per library, requiring at least two reads per UMI. An average of around 40,000 +/- 10,000 functional in-frame TRB CDR3 nucleotide clonotypes without stop codons was found per library. After downsampling to 5000 UMI-labeled TRB molecules per sample, diversity metrics such as normalized Shannon-Wiener and Chao1 were calculated in VDJtools. VDJtools computed clonotype-size-weighted physicochemical properties of the central five CDR3 residues: interaction energy, strength, volume and Kidera factor 4. TCRdb reprocessed the reads and lists each CDR3 protein sequence as a single entry, with no DNA. TCRdb's processing, not the study's, gives the V and J calls here. The table held for this sample gives some 50,000 distinct CDR3 sequences. Together, the top ten hold 0.56% of the sample.

The source is a human donor in good health. Some clones in this sample may be carry-over from other donors' samples. The sequence joins TRBV25-1 to TRBJ2-2. Material for sequencing was naive CXCR3+ CD8+ T cells from blood. According to the study, the label for this sample's cell subset or site signals: CD45RO-CCR7+CD27+CD95- naive CD8+ T cells expressing CXCR3 (TNR3+). The CDR3 region: CASSEPGGTGELFF.